This T cell receptor (beta chain) was recovered during a study of control samples from healthy donors and cancer patients. Per the germline V gene, CDR1 is MNHEY and CDR2 is SVGAGI. V was pared by 7 bases and J by 1 base, with 10 bases between. The CDR3 sequence is 13 residues long. Some clones are missing from TCRdb's copy, which holds only in-frame ones; the method was immunoSEQ multiplex PCR. The sample yields 80,000 to 100,000 clones, around 90% seen once. The sequenced material came from blood. The genes are TRBV6-5 and TRBJ1-1, with D unclear. This TCR derives from a human donor in good health. The donor label of this sample is uncertain. The CDR3 DNA sequence: TGTGCCAGCATGCCCATGAGGAACACTGAAGCTTTCTTT. Translating gives CASMPMRNTEAFF.